The 6 T cell receptor beta chains below were found in one sample sequenced in a study of blood T cell repertoires in COVID-19 (TCRdb year 2020). Receptors were amplified or captured by the immunoSEQ multiplex PCR assay. Not all clones reach the TCRdb copy of this immuneACCESS table, which keeps in-frame sequences only. Checked studies attribute under half of the gap to unresolved V genes and leave the rest unexplained. In this sample the table shows roughly 250,000 clones, more than 65% of which occur a single time. Around 3.6% of the sample is taken by the ten largest. Sequenced material: peripheral blood. The source of these receptors is a woman in her thirties or forties with active or convalescent COVID-19.

The genes are TRBV14 and TRBJ1-3; TRBD1 agrees at 7 bases. Trimming cost V 5 bases and J 1 base; bases outside gene matches: 8. The CDR3 sequence is 16 residues long. Germline CDR1 and CDR2: SGHDN and FVKESK. The CDR3 DNA reads as TGTGCCAGCAGCAGACAGGGAATCAGATCTGGAAACACCATATATTTT. This codes for CASSRQGIRSGNTIYF.

The chain recombines TRBV11-1 with TRBJ1-2, with 9 positions matching TRBD1. V lost 5 bases, J lost 4 bases, and 8 bases stayed unmatched. The CDR3 extends over 15 amino acids. The V gene's germline CDR1 is SGHAT and CDR2 FQDESV (reference sequence). The CDR3 coding sequence is TGTGCCAGCAGCCCGGGGGACAGGGTCGGCTATGGCTACACCTTC. Protein product: CASSPGDRVGYGYTF.

This chain links TRBV6-4 with TRBJ1-1; the D is unclear. Trimming shortened V by 3 bases and J by 0 bases, and 14 bases separated the two germline ends. The length of the CDR3 is 16 residues. The V gene's germline CDR1 is MRHNA and CDR2 SNTAGT. This chain's CDR3 is CASSDQREAMNTEAFF. The CDR3 DNA is TGTGCCAGCAGTGATCAAAGGGAGGCGATGAACACTGAAGCTTTCTTT.

The chain combines TRBV2 with TRBJ1-6, with 9 nucleotides matching TRBD1. Germline CDR1 is SNHLY and CDR2 is FYNNEI. CDR3 length: 15 amino acids. V gave up 7 bases and J gave up 1 base; unmatched junction bases: 2. CDR3 protein: CASKDRGSYNSPLHF. In DNA form, the CDR3 reads TGTGCCAGCAAGGACAGGGGATCCTATAATTCACCCCTCCACTTT.

This chain uses TRBV6-5 with TRBJ2-1, with 9 bases that match TRBD2. With V trimmed by 2 bases and J by 7 bases, 6 bases remained unmatched. The germline V gene encodes CDR1 MNHEY and CDR2 SVGAGI. The CDR3 consists of 15 residues. CDR3 nucleotide sequence: TGTGCCAGCAGTTACGAGTTAGCGGGGGCAAATGAGCAGTTCTTC. Encoded protein: CASSYELAGANEQFF.

This chain connects TRBV19 to TRBJ2-3; possibly TRBD2 for D (7 bases). CDR3 length: 14 residues. V was cut by 4 bases and J by 3 bases, with 11 bases left in between. Germline V gives CDR1 LNHDA, CDR2 SQIVND (reference sequence). The DNA of the CDR3 is TGTGCCAGTAGTAGGAAGGGGGGGACAGATACGCAGTATTTT. This sequence encodes CASSRKGGTDTQYF. The full variable domain, with the rest looked up from reference TRBV19 and TRBJ2-3, is DGGITQSPKYLFRKEGQNVTLSCEQNLNHDAMYWYRQDPGQGLRLIYYSQIVNDFQKGDIAEGYSVSREKKESFPLTVTSAQKNPTAFYLCASSRKGGTDTQYFGPGTRLTVL.